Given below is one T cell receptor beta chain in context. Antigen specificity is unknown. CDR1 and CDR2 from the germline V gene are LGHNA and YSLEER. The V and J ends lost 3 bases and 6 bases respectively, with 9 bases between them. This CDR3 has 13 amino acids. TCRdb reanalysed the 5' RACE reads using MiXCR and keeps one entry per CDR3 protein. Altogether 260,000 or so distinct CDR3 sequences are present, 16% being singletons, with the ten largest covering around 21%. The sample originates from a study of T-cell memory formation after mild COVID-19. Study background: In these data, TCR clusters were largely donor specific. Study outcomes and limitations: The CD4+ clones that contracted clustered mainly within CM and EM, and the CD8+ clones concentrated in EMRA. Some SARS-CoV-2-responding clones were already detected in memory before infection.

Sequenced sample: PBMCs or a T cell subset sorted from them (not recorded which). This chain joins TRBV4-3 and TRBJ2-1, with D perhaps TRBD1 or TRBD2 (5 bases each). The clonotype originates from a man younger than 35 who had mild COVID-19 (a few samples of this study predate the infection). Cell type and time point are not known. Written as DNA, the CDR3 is TGCGCCAGCAGCCATGGGACGTTCAATGAGCAGTTCTTC. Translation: CASSHGTFNEQFF.